The 30 T cell receptor beta chains below were found in one sample sequenced in a study of shared clonotypes between healthy human individuals. Profiled with immunoSEQ multiplex PCR; TCRdb holds only in-frame clones, not every one. The repertoire holds about 1.4 million clones, approximately 96% seen once, with roughly 1.2% in the top ten. Sequencing used naive CD4+ T cells sorted from blood. Subset: CD45RA+ positively selected. Receptor source: a man between 25 and 39 years old in good health.

V is TRBV5-1 and J is TRBJ2-7; 7 positions match TRBD1. Germline assignment: CDR1 SGHRS and CDR2 YFSETQ. V trimming: 3 bases; J trimming: 2 bases; junction bases outside the gene matches: 8. This CDR3 contains 15 residues. CDR3: CASSWGTAITYEQYF. CDR3 DNA sequence: TGCGCCAGCAGCTGGGGGACAGCGATTACCTACGAGCAGTACTTC.

The chain recombines TRBV4-1 with TRBJ2-5, with 9 nucleotides matching TRBD2. The trim removed 4 bases at V and 2 bases at J, leaving 11 bases unmatched. The V gene's germline CDR1 is MGHRA and CDR2 YSYEKL. This CDR3 has 17 residues. The CDR3 protein is CASSRSWAGGGQETQYF. The CDR3 coding sequence is TGCGCCAGCAGCCGGAGTTGGGCGGGAGGGGGACAAGAGACCCAGTACTTC.

The chain carries TRBV5-1 and TRBJ2-3; possible D gene TRBD2, 5 bases. The germline V gene encodes CDR1 SGHRS and CDR2 YFSETQ. The CDR3 is 16 amino acids. Trimming removed 3 bases from V and 0 bases from J, with 14 bases in between. This chain's CDR3 is CASSWMEVGSTDTQYF. In DNA form, the CDR3 reads TGCGCCAGCAGCTGGATGGAGGTCGGTAGCACAGATACGCAGTATTTT.

The chain recombines TRBV11-2 with TRBJ1-1; D call uncertain. V lost 1 base, J lost 2 bases, and 23 bases lay in between. Germline V lookup: CDR1 SGHAT, CDR2 FQNNGV. The CDR3 is 19 residues long. Here the CDR3 reads CASSLARQIEETGNTEAFF. CDR3 nucleotides: TGTGCCAGCAGCTTAGCGAGGCAGATTGAAGAGACTGGTAACACTGAAGCTTTCTTT.

The CDR3: CASSLLSGGGNQPQHF. The CDR3 DNA is TGTGCCAGCAGCCTACTCTCTGGGGGAGGCAATCAGCCCCAGCATTTT. This sequence joins TRBV11-2 and TRBJ1-5, with TRBD1 as a possible D gene (5 bases). Germline V gene sequence: CDR1 SGHAT, CDR2 FQNNGV. The V and J ends lost 5 bases and 2 bases respectively, with 16 bases between them. This CDR3 spans 16 amino acids.

This rearrangement joins TRBV11-2 to TRBJ2-1; the D is unclear. Germline CDR1 SGHAT, CDR2 FQNNGV. Deletions cut 1 base from V and 7 bases from J, with 5 bases between. The CDR3 covers 12 residues. The CDR3 region is CASSLAQNEQFF. In DNA, the CDR3 is TGTGCCAGCAGCTTAGCCCAGAATGAGCAGTTCTTC.

The chain joins TRBV7-3 to TRBJ2-3; D gene uncertain. This CDR3 comprises 13 residues. Germline CDR1 SGHTA, CDR2 FQGTGA. Trimming pared 1 base from V and 1 base from J, leaving 3 bases between. The CDR3 loop reads CASSLIGTDTQYF. The CDR3, as DNA: TGTGCCAGCAGCTTAATAGGCACAGATACGCAGTATTTT.

This rearrangement joins TRBV29-1 to TRBJ2-1; possible D gene TRBD2, 5 bases. CDR1 and CDR2 (germline): SQVTM, ANQGSEA. The CDR3 consists of 13 residues. V was cut by 6 bases and J by 1 base, with 10 bases left in between. The CDR3 loop reads CSVAEASYNEQFF. The CDR3 coding sequence is TGCAGCGTGGCGGAGGCGTCCTACAATGAGCAGTTCTTC.

Notes on this clone: Other DNA sequences within the sample encode an identical CDR3. The chain uses TRBV4-3 and TRBJ1-2; unclear D gene. V lost 0 bases and J 5 bases, leaving 7 bases between the germline ends. This CDR3 region has 13 residues. Germline V gene lookup returns CDR1 LGHNA and CDR2 YSLEER. The chain's CDR3 is CASSQDRQYGYTF. DNA of the CDR3: TGCGCCAGCAGCCAAGATCGCCAGTATGGCTACACCTTC.

The chain recombines TRBV7-7 with TRBJ2-6; perhaps TRBD2 as D (6 bases). V was cut by 8 bases and J by 2 bases, with 7 bases left in between. Germline V lookup: CDR1 SSHAT, CDR2 FNYEAQ (reference sequence). The CDR3 runs to 13 residues. In nucleotides, the CDR3 is TGTGCCAGCCGGGAGCCTGGGGCCAACGTCCTGACTTTC. Protein: CASREPGANVLTF. Variable domain in full (rest from reference TRBV7-7 and TRBJ2-6): GAGVSQSPRYKVTKRGQDVTLRCDPISSHATLYWYQQALGQGPEFLTYFNYEAQPDKSGLPSDRFSAERPEGSISTLTIQRTEQRDSAMYRCASREPGANVLTFGAGSRLTVL.

The V gene is TRBV5-5, the J gene TRBJ2-7; D is uncertain. The CDR3 has 14 residues. V lost 0 bases, J lost 7 bases, and 14 bases lay in between. The germline V gene has CDR1 SGHKS and CDR2 YYEKEE (reference sequence). CDR3 in amino acids: CASSLGHPSGEQYF. The CDR3 nucleotides read TGTGCCAGCAGCTTGGGCCACCCTTCAGGAGAGCAGTACTTC.

V is TRBV19 and J is TRBJ1-5; D not resolved. The CDR3 extends over 16 amino acids. Looked up from germline, CDR1 is LNHDA and CDR2 is SQIVND (reference sequence). Trimming removed 2 bases at V and 4 bases at J, with 15 bases between. The CDR3 loop is CASSILATRRNQPQHF. CDR3 nucleotides: TGTGCCAGTAGTATATTGGCCACGAGAAGGAATCAGCCCCAGCATTTT.

The chain links TRBV4-1 to TRBJ1-2; the D is unclear. The CDR3 length is 14 residues. Trimming removed 4 bases at V and 5 bases at J, with 14 bases between. CDR1 MGHRA and CDR2 YSYEKL come from the germline V gene. The CDR3 DNA is TGCGCCAGCAGCCCCGGGTTTAGGTCGTATGGCTACACCTTC. The encoded protein is CASSPGFRSYGYTF.

This sequence joins TRBV10-3 and TRBJ1-1, with TRBD1 matching 9 bases. V lost 6 bases, J lost 6 bases, and 8 bases stayed unmatched. This CDR3 has 14 amino acids. Germline V gene data show CDR1 as ENHRY and CDR2 as SYGVKD. The CDR3 bases are TGTGCCATCAGGTGGACAGGGGCCGACGCTGAAGCTTTCTTT. It encodes CAIRWTGADAEAFF.

V gene TRBV4-1 combines with J gene TRBJ2-1, with 7 bases identical to TRBD1. CDR1 is MGHRA and CDR2 is YSYEKL in the germline V gene. This CDR3 is 17 amino acids long. Trimming took 3 bases from V and 5 from J; bases not matched to a gene: 13. This CDR3 reads CASSQTGQAFRDNEQFF. In nucleotides, the CDR3 is TGCGCCAGCAGCCAGACCGGACAGGCCTTCCGCGACAATGAGCAGTTCTTC.

Points on this clone: In the same sample, other DNA sequences code for this CDR3. The chain recombines TRBV5-1 with TRBJ1-1, with no clear D. V was clipped by 4 bases and J by 0 bases, with 10 bases between them. CDR3 length equals 14 residues. Germline CDR1 and CDR2: SGHRS and YFSETQ. As DNA, the CDR3 is TGCGCCAGCAGCCTCCGGGCCTTGAACACTGAAGCTTTCTTT. It translates to CASSLRALNTEAFF.

This clone was recorded once. The J gene is TRBJ2-3, the V gene TRBV7-9; D is undetermined. V lost 4 bases and J 0 bases, leaving 11 bases between the germline ends. The germline gives CDR1 SEHNR, CDR2 FQNEAQ (reference sequence). The CDR3 length is 15 residues. Here the CDR3 reads CASSSYPTSTDTQYF. The CDR3 DNA reads as TGTGCCAGCAGCTCCTACCCAACTAGCACAGATACGCAGTATTTT.

The CDR3 sequence: CASRLMNTEAFF. CDR3 DNA: TGTGCCAGCAGACTAATGAACACTGAAGCTTTCTTT. The chain recombines TRBV28 with TRBJ1-1; D unresolved. The CDR3 is made up of 12 amino acids. Germline CDR1 reads MDHEN; CDR2 reads SYDVKM. Trimming removed 6 bases from V and 0 bases from J, with 5 bases in between.

V gene TRBV6-6 combines with J gene TRBJ2-7, with D unclear. From germline, CDR1 is MNHNY and CDR2 SVGAGI (reference sequence). The CDR3 loop spans 12 amino acids. Trimming left V 4 bases short and J 2 bases short, with 6 bases between. CDR3 nucleotide sequence: TGTGCCAGCAGTTCGAGTACCTACGAGCAGTACTTC. Its protein product is CASSSSTYEQYF.

The chain combines TRBV11-2 with TRBJ2-3; D is uncertain. Trimming stripped 4 bases from V and 2 bases from J, with 19 bases between. Per germline, CDR1 SGHAT and CDR2 FQNNGV. The CDR3 contains 17 residues. As DNA, the CDR3 is TGTGCCAGCAGCTCTATCCCCCGGGTTATGGTCACAGATACGCAGTATTTT. Protein product: CASSSIPRVMVTDTQYF.

The table lists this clone with a count of one. The chain recombines TRBV6-6 with TRBJ1-1; TRBD1 might be the D (6 bases). The V gene's germline CDR1 is MNHNY and CDR2 SVGAGI (reference sequence). Trimming removed 5 bases from V and 0 bases from J, with 16 bases in between. The CDR3 has 16 amino acids. This chain's CDR3 is CASSGLGADMNTEAFF. In nucleotides, the CDR3 is TGTGCCAGCAGTGGCCTGGGGGCTGATATGAACACTGAAGCTTTCTTT.

The CDR3: CASSRDSTYEQYF. The CDR3 nucleotides are TGTGCCAGCAGCCGGGACAGTACCTACGAGCAGTACTTC. The V gene is TRBV7-8, the J gene TRBJ2-7; TRBD1 aligns across 7 bases. Trimming took 5 bases from V and 2 from J; bases not matched to a gene: 3. Germline assignment: CDR1 SGHVS and CDR2 FQNEAQ. There are 13 residues in the CDR3.

In this sample, this clone turned up once. The chain has TRBV10-1 and TRBJ2-3; D call uncertain. This CDR3 has 13 amino acids. CDR1 is WNHNN and CDR2 is SYGVQD in the germline V gene (reference sequence). The V end lost 4 bases, the J end lost 5 bases, and 10 bases lay between the germline ends. The CDR3 region is CASSGHLGDTQYF. The DNA of the CDR3 is TGCGCCAGCAGTGGCCATCTAGGAGATACGCAGTATTTT.

The V gene is TRBV5-1, the J gene TRBJ2-1; no reliable D call. The germline V gene has CDR1 SGHRS and CDR2 YFSETQ. The CDR3 covers 15 residues. V lost 4 bases and J 3 bases, leaving 14 bases between the germline ends. CDR3 residues: CASSTGTWGYNEQFF. Here the CDR3 DNA reads TGCGCCAGCAGCACGGGCACCTGGGGCTACAATGAGCAGTTCTTC. Together with reference TRBV5-1 and TRBJ2-1, the CDR3 gives the full variable domain: KAGVTQTPRYLIKTRGQQVTLSCSPISGHRSVSWYQQTPGQGLQFLFEYFSETQRNKGNFPGRFSGRQFSNSRSEMNVSTLELGDSALYLCASSTGTWGYNEQFFGPGTRLTVL.

The rearrangement links TRBV30 to TRBJ2-4, with D possibly being TRBD2 (5 bases). Germline CDR1 reads GTSNPN; CDR2 reads SVGIG (reference sequence). Trimming pared 1 base from V and 1 base from J, leaving 17 bases between. This CDR3 is 17 amino acids long. The CDR3 is CAWSDHRTEEAKNIQYF. Written as DNA, the CDR3 is TGTGCCTGGAGTGACCACCGGACTGAGGAGGCCAAAAACATTCAGTACTTC.

The genes are TRBV29-1 and TRBJ2-1; TRBD1 might be the D (6 bases). Germline V gene lookup returns CDR1 SQVTM and CDR2 ANQGSEA. The CDR3 has 11 residues. CDR3 DNA sequence: TGCAACCCTTCAGGGGTATGGGAGCAGTTCTTC. This codes for CNPSGVWEQFF.

This chain joins TRBV9 and TRBJ2-1; tentative D call: TRBD2 (7 bases). Germline CDR1 reads SGDLS; CDR2 reads YYNGEE. The V and J ends lost 7 bases and 5 bases respectively, with 19 bases between them. The CDR3 loop spans 15 amino acids. In DNA, the CDR3 is TGTGCCAGCCAGGGTCATAGGGGGGGAAACAATGAGCAGTTCTTC. This sequence encodes CASQGHRGGNNEQFF.

The V and J genes are TRBV28 and TRBJ1-2; TRBD1 is a possible D gene (5 bases). Per germline, CDR1 MDHEN and CDR2 SYDVKM. The V gene lost 6 bases and the J gene lost 7 bases, with 12 bases spanning the gap. The CDR3 totals 12 residues. Written as DNA, the CDR3 is TGTGCCAGCAGGTTGGTTGGGGGTGGCTACACCTTC. As protein: CASRLVGGGYTF.

This chain links TRBV18 with TRBJ2-1; TRBD2 is a possible D gene (5 bases). This CDR3 is built from 15 residues. The V end lost 6 bases, the J end lost 1 base, and 13 bases lay between the germline ends. The V gene's germline CDR1 is KGHSH and CDR2 LQKENI. The CDR3 coding sequence is TGTGCCAGCTCGGAGGATCCTGTGTCCTACAATGAGCAGTTCTTC. Its protein product is CASSEDPVSYNEQFF.

In DNA form, the CDR3 reads TGTGCCAGCAGCGTGGCAGGGACCGGCCAGCCCCAGCATTTT. It codes for CASSVAGTGQPQHF. This chain uses TRBV7-9 with TRBJ1-5, with D possibly being TRBD1 (5 bases). The ends were cut back, 5 bases at V and 7 bases at J, with 15 bases in the middle. The CDR3 runs to 14 residues. Germline-derived CDR1 and CDR2 are SEHNR and FQNEAQ (reference sequence).